The 25 T cell receptor beta chains reported below all come from one sample, sequenced in a study of blood T cell repertoires in COVID-19. TCRdb's copy holds only in-frame clones and misses some; the assay was immunoSEQ multiplex PCR. The sample has about 430,000 clones, 80% to 90% seen once. Input material: PBMCs or T cells enriched from blood (not recorded which). These receptors were obtained from a man aged 30 to 45 who had recovered from COVID-19.

The V call is TRBV7-9, the J call TRBJ2-2, with 8 nucleotides matching TRBD1. The CDR3 is 15 amino acids. Per the germline V gene, CDR1 is SEHNR and CDR2 is FQNEAQ (reference sequence). J gave up 7 bases and V 2 bases, and 6 bases lay outside the gene matches. The CDR3 reads CASSLQDRVGGELFF. CDR3 sequence (DNA): TGTGCCAGCAGCTTACAGGACAGGGTTGGCGGGGAGCTGTTTTTT.

This chain links TRBV4-1 with TRBJ1-2; D is possibly TRBD1 (6 bases). The CDR3 extends over 14 amino acids. Germline V gene data show CDR1 as MGHRA and CDR2 as YSYEKL. Deletions cut 0 bases from V and 5 bases from J, with 10 bases between. Written as DNA, the CDR3 is TGCGCCAGCAGCCAAGAGGACAGTACATATGGCTACACCTTC. It translates to CASSQEDSTYGYTF.

The chain links TRBV19 to TRBJ2-6; 7 nucleotides align to TRBD1. The junction had 6 bases not matched to a gene; V was cut back by 7 bases and J by 0 bases. Germline values: CDR1 LNHDA, CDR2 SQIVND (reference sequence). This CDR3 is built from 16 residues. The CDR3 protein is CASIRDSLSGANVLTF. In nucleotides, the CDR3 is TGTGCCAGTATTAGGGACAGTCTCTCTGGGGCCAACGTCCTGACTTTC.

The chain links TRBV2 to TRBJ1-6, with 7 bases identical to TRBD1. Germline lookup yields CDR1 SNHLY and CDR2 FYNNEI. The CDR3 consists of 14 residues. The ends lost 6 bases at V and 10 bases at J; junction bases unmatched: 9. In nucleotides, the CDR3 is TGTGCCAGCAGACCTACAGGGGTGAGATCACCCCTCCACTTT. Encoded protein: CASRPTGVRSPLHF.

This chain connects TRBV6-5 to TRBJ2-7; no reliable D call. Trimming removed 2 bases at V and 0 bases at J, with 8 bases between. CDR1 and CDR2 (germline): MNHEY, SVGAGI. The CDR3 contains 14 residues. The CDR3 reads CASSYGQDSYEQYF. DNA of the CDR3: TGTGCCAGCAGTTACGGGCAGGACTCCTACGAGCAGTACTTC.

This clone has a handful of counts. The rearrangement uses TRBV2 and TRBJ1-5; 7 nucleotides align to TRBD1. Per the germline V gene, CDR1 is SNHLY and CDR2 is FYNNEI. The CDR3 runs to 15 residues. The V segment lost 4 bases and the J segment 5 bases; nucleotides outside the gene matches: 8. The CDR3 region is CASSGPRGSDQPQHF. The CDR3 region has the DNA TGTGCCAGCAGTGGCCCCAGGGGGTCGGATCAGCCCCAGCATTTT.

The chain couples TRBV9 to TRBJ2-1; weak D call: TRBD1 (6 bases). The CDR3 extends over 16 amino acids. Germline CDR1 is SGDLS and CDR2 is YYNGEE. The V end was cut by 7 bases, the J end by 5 bases, with 22 bases between. The CDR3 spells CASCYPGHLKHNEQFF. In nucleotides, the CDR3 is TGTGCCAGCTGCTACCCGGGACACCTCAAACACAATGAGCAGTTCTTC.

Here the CDR3 DNA reads TGTGCCAGCAGGAAGACAGTGATGAACACTGAAGCTTTCTTT. Its translation is CASRKTVMNTEAFF. The chain combines TRBV6-5 with TRBJ1-1, with a weak D call TRBD1 (5 bases). CDR1 is MNHEY, CDR2 SVGAGI, per germline. CDR3 length equals 14 residues. The V gene lost 6 bases and the J gene lost 0 bases, with 11 bases spanning the gap.

The V gene is TRBV7-2, the J gene TRBJ1-1; D is possibly TRBD1 (6 bases). CDR1 is SGHTA and CDR2 is FQGNSA in the germline V gene. The V gene lost 8 bases and the J gene lost 0 bases, with 16 bases spanning the gap. This CDR3 contains 15 residues. In nucleotides, the CDR3 is TGTGCCAGCGGCGACAGGTGGGGGATGAACACTGAAGCTTTCTTT. Encoded protein: CASGDRWGMNTEAFF.

V is TRBV4-1 and J is TRBJ1-4; TRBD1 agrees at 7 bases. This CDR3 comprises 18 residues. V trimming: 0 bases; J trimming: 2 bases; junction bases outside the gene matches: 9. Germline CDR1 and CDR2: MGHRA and YSYEKL. The chain's CDR3 is CASSQDGRGLITNEKLFF. The CDR3 DNA follows: TGCGCCAGCAGCCAAGACGGTAGGGGGCTTATTACTAATGAAAAACTGTTTTTT.

The gene calls are TRBV16 and TRBJ1-5; D remains unclear. This CDR3 region has 15 residues. V shed 2 bases and J shed 2 bases, with 10 bases lying between them. Germline V gene lookup returns CDR1 KGHSY and CDR2 FQNENV. The CDR3 spells CASSQTPGRNQPQHF. The CDR3 coding sequence is TGTGCCAGCAGCCAAACGCCAGGCCGCAATCAGCCCCAGCATTTT.

V is TRBV15 and J is TRBJ2-6, with 10 bases lining up with TRBD1. This CDR3 region has 18 residues. Germline CDR1 LNHNV, CDR2 YYDKDF (reference sequence). The J segment lost 0 bases and the V segment lost 3 bases, leaving 5 bases of the junction unmatched. Here the CDR3 DNA reads TGTGCCACCAGCAGCGAGGGACAGGGGATCTCTGGGGCCAACGTCCTGACTTTC. Protein sequence: CATSSEGQGISGANVLTF. The full variable domain, in which reference TRBV15 and TRBJ2-6 provide the parts outside the CDR3, is DAMVIQNPRYQVTQFGKPVTLSCSQTLNHNVMYWYQQKSSQAPKLLFHYYDKDFNNEADTPDNFQSRRPNTSFCFLDIRSPGLGDTAMYLCATSSEGQGISGANVLTFGAGSRLTVL.

This chain connects TRBV30 to TRBJ1-2, with D unclear. Between the trimmed V and J ends, which lost 0 bases and 2 bases, there was a span of 16 bases. There are 16 residues in the CDR3. Germline lookup yields CDR1 GTSNPN and CDR2 SVGIG (reference sequence). Here the CDR3 DNA reads TGTGCCTGGAGTGTAACCCCGGCCCCCAGGAACTATGGCTACACCTTC. Translating gives CAWSVTPAPRNYGYTF.

The gene calls are TRBV11-3 and TRBJ2-3, with D possibly TRBD2 on 6 matching bases. The ends were cut back, 5 bases at V and 1 base at J, with 16 bases in the middle. Germline V CDR1 and CDR2: SGHNT, YENEEA. The CDR3 consists of 16 residues. The CDR3 nucleotides are TGTGCCAGCAGCCCTAACATGGGGGGAGGCACAGATACGCAGTATTTT. The encoded protein is CASSPNMGGGTDTQYF.

V gene TRBV5-6 combines with J gene TRBJ1-6; possibly TRBD1 for D (5 bases). The germline V gene has CDR1 SGHDT and CDR2 YYEEEE. The V end lost 5 bases, the J end lost 9 bases, and 12 bases lay between the germline ends. The CDR3 length is 13 residues. The CDR3 reads CASRDTTGSPLHF. Written as DNA, the CDR3 is TGTGCCAGCAGGGACACCACGGGTTCACCCCTCCACTTT. Filled out from reference TRBV5-6 and TRBJ1-6, the complete variable domain reads DAGVTQSPTHLIKTRGQQVTLRCSPKSGHDTVSWYQQALGQGPQFIFQYYEEEERQRGNFPDRFSGHQFPNYSSELNVNALLLGDSALYLCASRDTTGSPLHFGNGTRLTVT.

V is TRBV5-4 and J is TRBJ2-7; D might be TRBD1 (7 bases). CDR1 is SGHNT, CDR2 YYREEE, per germline (reference sequence). V lost 5 bases and J 0 bases, leaving 18 bases between the germline ends. The CDR3 spans 16 residues. In nucleotides, the CDR3 is TGTGCCAGCAGTCGGGGGCCCGGGACAGCCTCCTACGAGCAGTACTTC. The encoded protein is CASSRGPGTASYEQYF. Full variable domain (outside the CDR3, taken from reference TRBV5-4 and TRBJ2-7): ETGVTQSPTHLIKTRGQQVTLRCSSQSGHNTVSWYQQALGQGPQFIFQYYREEENGRGNFPPRFSGLQFPNYSSELNVNALELDDSALYLCASSRGPGTASYEQYFGPGTRLTVT.

The chain has TRBV24-1 and TRBJ1-1; D unresolved. The V end was cut by 4 bases, the J end by 5 bases, with 10 bases between. Germline lookup yields CDR1 KGHDR and CDR2 SFDVKD. The CDR3 has 13 amino acids. The CDR3 DNA reads as TGTGCCACCAGTGACGGTGTGTGGACTGAAGCTTTCTTT. Its translation: CATSDGVWTEAFF.

The chain has TRBV7-8 and TRBJ2-1, with D possibly TRBD1 on 6 matching bases. V was trimmed by 4 bases and J by 6 bases, leaving 10 bases between them. CDR1 and CDR2 from the germline V gene are SGHVS and FQNEAQ. There are 13 residues in the CDR3. CDR3 nucleotides: TGTGCCAGCAGCTCGGGACATCTCAATGAGCAGTTCTTC. It is translated as CASSSGHLNEQFF.

The rearrangement joins TRBV29-1 to TRBJ1-1, with unresolved D. Trimming removed 5 bases at V and 1 base at J, with 5 bases between. Germline V gene lookup returns CDR1 SQVTM and CDR2 ANQGSEA. The CDR3 is 11 residues long. This chain's CDR3 is CSVLRNTEAFF. The CDR3, as DNA: TGCAGCGTTCTTAGGAACACTGAAGCTTTCTTT.

Only a few counts were recorded for this clone. The V and J genes are TRBV28 and TRBJ1-1, with a possible D match to TRBD1 (5 bases). CDR1 MDHEN and CDR2 SYDVKM come from the germline V gene. This CDR3 contains 12 residues. V was trimmed by 1 base and J by 7 bases, leaving 7 bases between them. The CDR3 loop is CASSLSRGEAFF. In nucleotides, the CDR3 is TGTGCCAGCAGTTTATCAAGGGGTGAAGCTTTCTTT.

The chain recombines TRBV5-6 with TRBJ1-1; D ambiguous. The CDR3 consists of 14 residues. Trimming pared 4 bases from V and 1 base from J, leaving 11 bases between. Germline V gene sequence: CDR1 SGHDT, CDR2 YYEEEE. CDR3 DNA sequence: TGTGCCAGCAGCCCTCATGCAGGGAACACTGAAGCTTTCTTT. This codes for CASSPHAGNTEAFF.

This clone was seen a few times. The chain uses TRBV2 and TRBJ2-5; TRBD1 agrees at 7 bases. This CDR3 has 14 residues. Germline trimming cut 8 bases from V and 2 bases from J; bases unmatched to any gene: 8. The germline V gene has CDR1 SNHLY and CDR2 FYNNEI. CDR3 residues: CASGPDRAQETQYF. The CDR3, as DNA: TGTGCCAGCGGACCTGACAGGGCGCAAGAGACCCAGTACTTC.

This chain links TRBV10-3 with TRBJ2-1, with 12 bases identical to TRBD2. Germline CDR1 reads ENHRY; CDR2 reads SYGVKD. With V trimmed by 5 bases and J by 0 bases, 8 bases remained unmatched. CDR3 length: 18 residues. CDR3 nucleotide sequence: TGTGCCATCAGTCGACTAGCGGGAGCCTCGAGCTCCTACAATGAGCAGTTCTTC. It codes for CAISRLAGASSSYNEQFF.

This clone turned up a few times. V is TRBV6-5 and J is TRBJ1-2; 7 bases are shared with TRBD1. This CDR3 has 16 amino acids. The ends lost 4 bases at V and 2 bases at J; junction bases unmatched: 10. Germline lookup yields CDR1 MNHEY and CDR2 SVGAGI. CDR3 nucleotide sequence: TGTGCCAGCAGTTGGACCCGCAGGGGGGAGAACTATGGCTACACCTTC. Protein: CASSWTRRGENYGYTF.

The chain has TRBV7-9 and TRBJ2-3; D may be TRBD2 (5 bases). V was shortened by 1 base and J by 1 base, with 15 bases between the two germline ends. Germline CDR1 reads SEHNR; CDR2 reads FQNEAQ (reference sequence). This CDR3 has 17 residues. The DNA for the CDR3 is TGTGCCAGCAGCTTAGATTGGCTAGCTTCTGGCACAGATACGCAGTATTTT. This translates into CASSLDWLASGTDTQYF.